Included here is one TCR beta chain sequence, with context. This sample is drawn from a study of T cells in tuberculosis. Study in general: T cells were selected with CD1B tetramers loaded with glucose monomycolate.

Sorting used thawed, overnight-rested PBMC stained with anti-CD3, a viability dye and GMM-loaded CD1B tetramer. C32 glucose monomycolate from Rhodococcus equi was loaded onto the CD1B tetramers. Produced via immunoSEQ multiplex PCR; TCRdb's table is partial and in-frame only. The sample includes around 60,000 clones, 81% seen only once; the top ten take over 10%. Sequences were obtained from CD1b-GMM tetramer-negative cells sorted from PBMCs. This sequence originates from an adult woman with latent tuberculosis.

CDR3 loop: CATSRKQGANYGYTF. DNA of the CDR3: TGTGCCACCAGCAGAAAACAGGGGGCCAACTATGGCTACACCTTC. This sequence joins TRBV15 and TRBJ1-2, with 9 bases fitting TRBD1. The CDR3 totals 15 residues. The V segment lost 2 bases and the J segment 2 bases; nucleotides outside the gene matches: 3. The germline V gene has CDR1 LNHNV and CDR2 YYDKDF (reference sequence).